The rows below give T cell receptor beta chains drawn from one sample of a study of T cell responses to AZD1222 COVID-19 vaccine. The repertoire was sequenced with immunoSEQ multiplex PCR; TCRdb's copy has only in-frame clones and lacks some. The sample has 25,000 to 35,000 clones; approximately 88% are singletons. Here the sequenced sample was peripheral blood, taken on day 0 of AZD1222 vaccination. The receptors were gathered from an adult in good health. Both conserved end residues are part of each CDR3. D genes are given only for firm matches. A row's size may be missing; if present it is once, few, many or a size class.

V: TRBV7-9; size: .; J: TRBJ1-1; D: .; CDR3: CASSPQTSITEAFF; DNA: TGTGCCAGCAGCCCACAGACATCCATCACTGAAGCTTTCTTT
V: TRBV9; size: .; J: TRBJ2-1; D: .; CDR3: CASRFWVRSYNEQFF; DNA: TGTGCCAGCAGGTTCTGGGTACGCTCCTACAATGAGCAGTTCTTC
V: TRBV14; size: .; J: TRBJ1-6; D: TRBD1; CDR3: CASTRTGGSPLHF; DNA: TGTGCCAGCACCCGGACAGGCGGTTCACCCCTCCACTTT
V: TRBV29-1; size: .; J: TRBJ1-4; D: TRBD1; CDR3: CSARTGPNEKLFF; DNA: TGCAGCGCGAGGACAGGGCCCAATGAAAAACTGTTTTTT
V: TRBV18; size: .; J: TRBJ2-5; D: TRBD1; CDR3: CASSLASGTGSGETQYF; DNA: TGTGCCAGCTCACTGGCTTCCGGGACAGGGTCAGGTGAGACCCAGTACTTC
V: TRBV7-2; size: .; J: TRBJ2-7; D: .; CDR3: CASSIRTVYEQYF; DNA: TGTGCCAGCAGCATAAGGACTGTCTACGAGCAGTACTTC
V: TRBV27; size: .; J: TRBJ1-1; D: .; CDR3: CASSFGRLNTEAFF; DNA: TGTGCCAGCAGTTTCGGGCGGCTGAACACTGAAGCTTTCTTT
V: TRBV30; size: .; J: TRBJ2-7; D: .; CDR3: CAWGGLNEQYF; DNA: TGTGCCTGGGGTGGTCTGAACGAGCAGTACTTC
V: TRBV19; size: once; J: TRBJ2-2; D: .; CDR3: CASSIVTVGGELFF; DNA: TGTGCCAGTAGTATAGTTACAGTGGGCGGGGAGCTGTTTTTT
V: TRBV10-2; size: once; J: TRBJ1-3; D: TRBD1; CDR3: CASSTLQGSGNTIYF; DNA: TGCGCCAGCAGTACATTACAGGGGTCTGGAAACACCATATATTTT
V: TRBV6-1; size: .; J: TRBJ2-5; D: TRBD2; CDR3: CASSGGLAGVQETQYF; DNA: TGTGCCAGCAGTGGAGGACTAGCGGGAGTACAAGAGACCCAGTACTTC
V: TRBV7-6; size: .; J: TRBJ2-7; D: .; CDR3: CASSSFRSYEQYF; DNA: TGTGCCAGCAGCTCCTTCCGAAGCTACGAGCAGTACTTC
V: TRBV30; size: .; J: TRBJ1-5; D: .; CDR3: CAWSAQGNQPQHF; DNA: TGTGCCTGGAGTGCCCAGGGCAATCAGCCCCAGCATTTT
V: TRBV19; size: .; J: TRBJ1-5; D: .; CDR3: CASTAHRDPRPQHF; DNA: TGTGCCAGTACCGCTCACCGGGACCCAAGGCCCCAGCATTTT
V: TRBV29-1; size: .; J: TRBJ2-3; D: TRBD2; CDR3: CSADGGVPDTQYF; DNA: TGCAGCGCAGACGGGGGGGTCCCAGATACGCAGTATTTT
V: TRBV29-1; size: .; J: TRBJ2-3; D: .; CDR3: CSVIKGGGGTDTQYF; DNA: TGCAGCGTTATAAAAGGGGGAGGGGGCACAGATACGCAGTATTTT
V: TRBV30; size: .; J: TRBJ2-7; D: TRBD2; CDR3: CAWSSTSGREQYF; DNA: TGTGCCTGGAGTTCGACTAGCGGGCGCGAGCAGTACTTC
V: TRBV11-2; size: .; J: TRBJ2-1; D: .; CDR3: CASSLGFRTIKNEQFF; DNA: TGTGCCAGCAGCTTAGGGTTCAGGACCATTAAGAATGAGCAGTTCTTC